The 27 T cell receptor beta chains listed next were all sequenced from one sample in a study of circulating and synovial CD4+ cells in juvenile arthritis. TCRdb's copy holds only in-frame clones and misses some; the assay was immunoSEQ multiplex PCR. The sample records around 14,000 clones, approximately 80% being singletons. The sample was CD4+ T cells from synovial fluid. The source is a human patient with juvenile idiopathic arthritis. Some clones in this sample may be carry-over from other donors' samples.

The chain combines TRBV18 with TRBJ2-5; D is perhaps TRBD1 (5 bases). The DNA end favors TRBJ2-7, so the J call may be wrong. Germline CDR1 is KGHSH and CDR2 is LQKENI. This CDR3 has 14 amino acids. The CDR3 bases are TGTGCCAGCTCACCTCAGCTAGACAGCTACGAGCAGTACTTC. Translation: CASSPQLDSYEQYF.

This chain uses TRBV7-2 with TRBJ1-4; a weak D match, TRBD1 (5 bases). CDR3 length: 14 amino acids. V shed 5 bases and J shed 3 bases, with 10 bases lying between them. Germline lookup yields CDR1 SGHTA and CDR2 FQGNSA. The CDR3 DNA sequence: TGTGCCAGCAGCAACCGACAGCCTAATGAAAAACTGTTTTTT. It specifies CASSNRQPNEKLFF.

The V gene is TRBV19, the J gene TRBJ1-1, with 7 nucleotides matching TRBD1. J lost 6 bases, V lost 8 bases, and 15 bases had no gene match. CDR3 length: 15 residues. CDR1 is LNHDA and CDR2 is SQIVND in the germline V gene (reference sequence). The CDR3 sequence: CASWSGGGEKPEAFF. For the CDR3, the DNA is TGTGCCAGTTGGAGCGGAGGGGGCGAGAAACCTGAAGCTTTCTTT.

The rearrangement joins TRBV4-1 to TRBJ2-1; D gene ambiguous. CDR1 MGHRA and CDR2 YSYEKL come from the germline V gene. With 1 base removed from V and 8 bases from J, the gap between germline ends came to 6 bases. The CDR3 contains 12 residues. The CDR3 sequence is CASSQAVHEQFF. The CDR3 DNA follows: TGCGCCAGCAGCCAAGCTGTTCATGAGCAGTTCTTC.

The rearrangement links TRBV7-9 to TRBJ2-1; perhaps TRBD2 as D (6 bases). CDR1 SEHNR and CDR2 FQNEAQ come from the germline V gene (reference sequence). V was cut by 0 bases and J by 6 bases, with 9 bases left in between. The CDR3 is 14 residues long. Here the CDR3 DNA reads TGTGCCAGCAGCTTAGCGTCAGCGGGCAATGAGCAGTTCTTC. It encodes CASSLASAGNEQFF. Based on the CDR3 plus reference TRBV7-9 and TRBJ2-1, the full variable domain is DTGVSQNPRHKITKRGQNVTFRCDPISEHNRLYWYRQTLGQGPEFLTYFQNEAQLEKSRLLSDRFSAERPKGSFSTLEIQRTEQGDSAMYLCASSLASAGNEQFFGPGTRLTVL.

The chain uses TRBV6-6 and TRBJ1-5; D gene unclear. The CDR3 has 11 amino acids. The V end lost 6 bases, the J end lost 5 bases, and 5 bases lay between the germline ends. Looked up from germline, CDR1 is MNHNY and CDR2 is SVGAGI (reference sequence). The CDR3 reads CASRQDQPQHF. CDR3 in DNA: TGTGCCAGCAGACAAGATCAGCCCCAGCATTTT.

This chain connects TRBV7-9 to TRBJ2-7, with TRBD2 as a possible D gene (5 bases). Per germline, CDR1 SEHNR and CDR2 FQNEAQ (reference sequence). The CDR3 runs 13 residues. Trimming shortened V by 5 bases and J by 2 bases, and 10 bases separated the two germline ends. The CDR3 loop is CASSHDGAYEQYF. The CDR3 nucleotides are TGTGCCAGCAGCCACGACGGGGCCTACGAGCAGTACTTC.

V is TRBV6-6 and J is TRBJ1-4; D uncertain. The germline CDR1 and CDR2 sequences are MNHNY and SVGAGI (reference sequence). The CDR3 runs to 13 residues. V shed 0 bases and J shed 7 bases, with 6 bases lying between them. CDR3 nucleotides: TGTGCCAGCAGTTACTCGCGCGGTGAAAAACTGTTTTTT. Protein: CASSYSRGEKLFF.

This clone occurred once. The chain carries TRBV28 and TRBJ1-2; 7 nucleotides agree with TRBD1. The germline V gene encodes CDR1 MDHEN and CDR2 SYDVKM. The CDR3 sequence is 16 residues long. V lost 3 bases, J lost 2 bases, and 9 bases stayed unmatched. The CDR3 reads CASSLMGQSGNYGYTF. The CDR3, as DNA: TGTGCCAGCAGTTTGATGGGACAGAGTGGGAACTATGGCTACACCTTC.

The gene calls are TRBV4-1 and TRBJ2-7, with D possibly matching TRBD1 (5 bases). CDR3 length: 15 residues. Trimming pared 2 bases from V and 3 bases from J, leaving 14 bases between. Germline assignment: CDR1 MGHRA and CDR2 YSYEKL. The CDR3 loop is CASSQQSQGGYEQYF. CDR3 coding DNA: TGCGCCAGCAGCCAACAATCCCAGGGCGGCTACGAGCAGTACTTC.

The chain couples TRBV5-1 to TRBJ2-3; the D gene is possibly TRBD1 (6 bases). Trimming took off 4 bases at V and 0 bases at J, with 15 bases between the two ends. The CDR3 is 16 residues long. Per germline, CDR1 SGHRS and CDR2 YFSETQ. CDR3 region: CASSRGSVGSTDTQYF. CDR3 sequence (DNA): TGCGCCAGCAGCAGGGGGAGCGTAGGTAGCACAGATACGCAGTATTTT.

This chain links TRBV2 with TRBJ2-1; 9 bases are a match to TRBD1. The germline V gene encodes CDR1 SNHLY and CDR2 FYNNEI. Losses at the gene ends were 5 bases for V and 7 bases for J; bases not matched to a gene: 6. CDR3 size: 14 residues. CDR3 residues: CASSTRTGVNEQFF. The DNA for the CDR3 is TGTGCCAGCAGTACGCGGACAGGGGTAAATGAGCAGTTCTTC.

CDR3 protein: CASSNRVNEQFF. As DNA, the CDR3 is TGTGCCAGCAGTAACAGGGTCAATGAGCAGTTCTTC. This chain joins TRBV6-5 and TRBJ2-1; D perhaps matches TRBD1 (6 bases). The CDR3 has 12 amino acids. The germline V gene encodes CDR1 MNHEY and CDR2 SVGAGI. Trimming shortened V by 5 bases and J by 6 bases, and 8 bases separated the two germline ends.

The V gene is TRBV29-1, the J gene TRBJ2-7; 10 bases fit TRBD2. This CDR3 contains 15 residues. Germline CDR1 SQVTM, CDR2 ANQGSEA. The V and J ends lost 1 base and 3 bases, in that order; junction bases with no gene match: 6. This chain's CDR3 is CSVEGGRTSGYEQYF. The CDR3 DNA sequence: TGCAGCGTTGAAGGGGGGCGGACTAGCGGCTACGAGCAGTACTTC.

This chain uses TRBV10-3 with TRBJ2-7, with TRBD1 as a possible D gene (6 bases). The germline V and J ends were trimmed by 11 bases and 7 bases, with 24 bases remaining between them. The CDR3 totals 14 residues. The germline CDR1 and CDR2 sequences are ENHRY and SYGVKD. CDR3 in amino acids: CAAGEQGRLGEQYF. CDR3 coding DNA: TGTGCCGCCGGGGAACAGGGACGATTGGGAGAGCAGTACTTC.

The chain is built from TRBV11-1 and TRBJ2-2, with 10 bases identical to TRBD1. Germline V CDR1 and CDR2: SGHAT, FQDESV (reference sequence). V trimming: 1 base; J trimming: 6 bases; junction bases outside the gene matches: 5. CDR3 length: 16 residues. CDR3 sequence (DNA): TGTGCCAGCAGCTTAGGCCCGGACAGGGGGGCCGGGGAGCTGTTTTTT. Amino acids: CASSLGPDRGAGELFF. Filled out from reference TRBV11-1 and TRBJ2-2, the complete variable domain reads EAEVAQSPRYKITEKSQAVAFWCDPISGHATLYWYRQILGQGPELLVQFQDESVVDDSQLPKDRFSAERLKGVDSTLKIQPAELGDSAMYLCASSLGPDRGAGELFFGEGSRLTVL.

This chain uses TRBV6-6 with TRBJ2-7; 9 nucleotides align to TRBD1. This CDR3 region has 15 residues. Trimming at V came to 4 bases and at J to 3 bases, leaving 7 bases not matched to a gene. Germline CDR1 MNHNY, CDR2 SVGAGI (reference sequence). The CDR3 spells CASSSPGQGHYEQYF. In DNA, the CDR3 is TGTGCCAGCAGTTCTCCGGGACAGGGCCACTACGAGCAGTACTTC.

Worth noting for this clone: Compared with germline, one end of the junction differs, possibly owing to a read error. The chain is built from TRBV29-1 and TRBJ1-4; 7 bases agree with TRBD1. This CDR3 has 14 residues. Germline-derived CDR1 and CDR2 are SQVTM and ANQGSEA. The CDR3 DNA follows: TGCAGCGTTCAAGACAGGGAGGCTAATGAAAAACTGTTTTTT. It encodes CSVQDREANEKLFF. The variable domain in full, completed from reference TRBV29-1 and TRBJ1-4, reads SAVISQKPSRDICQRGTSLTIQCQVDSQVTMMFWYRQQPGQSLTLIATANQGSEATYESGFVIDKFPISRPNLTFSTLTVSNMSPEDSSIYLCSVQDREANEKLFFGSGTQLSVL.

V usage is TRBV7-2 and J usage is TRBJ2-3; 8 bases align to TRBD2. J gave up 8 bases and V 5 bases, and 9 bases lay outside the gene matches. Germline values: CDR1 SGHTA, CDR2 FQGNSA. This CDR3 comprises 14 residues. The CDR3 reads CASSPRGDEGTQYF. CDR3 nucleotide sequence: TGTGCCAGCAGCCCGCGGGGGGACGAGGGTACGCAGTATTTT.

This clone was seen a handful of times. The rearrangement uses TRBV19 and TRBJ2-1; 9 nucleotides agree with TRBD1. Trimming at V came to 7 bases and at J to 5 bases, leaving 6 bases not matched to a gene. The CDR3 totals 14 residues. CDR1 and CDR2 from the germline V gene are LNHDA and SQIVND (reference sequence). CDR3 DNA sequence: TGTGCCAGTACAAGGACAGGGGATAACAATGAGCAGTTCTTC. It is translated as CASTRTGDNNEQFF.

CDR3 protein: CAWSLRVWASGANVLTF. The CDR3, as DNA: TGTGCCTGGAGCCTCAGGGTTTGGGCCTCTGGGGCCAACGTCCTGACTTTC. V gene TRBV30 combines with J gene TRBJ2-6; D is perhaps TRBD1 (5 bases). This CDR3 contains 17 residues. Germline V gene data show CDR1 as GTSNPN and CDR2 as SVGIG (reference sequence). The V end was cut by 3 bases, the J end by 0 bases, with 15 bases between.

This clone was detected only a few times. The chain couples TRBV4-3 to TRBJ2-7, with D perhaps TRBD2 (5 bases). Trimming stripped 4 bases from V and 5 bases from J, with 15 bases between. The CDR3 is 14 amino acids. CDR1 is LGHNA and CDR2 is YSLEER in the germline V gene. CDR3 protein: CASSRWRSDHEQYF. The CDR3 DNA is TGCGCCAGCAGCCGGTGGAGGTCGGATCACGAGCAGTACTTC.

This clone has a single count. The chain has TRBV29-1 and TRBJ2-7; perhaps TRBD1 as D (6 bases). Germline V gene data show CDR1 as SQVTM and CDR2 as ANQGSEA. This CDR3 is built from 11 residues. Trimming cost V 6 bases and J 7 bases, with 13 bases left between them. CDR3 in amino acids: CSVGTMREQYF. The CDR3 DNA is TGCAGCGTCGGGACAATGAGGGAGCAGTACTTC.

The chain has TRBV4-1 and TRBJ2-7, with D tentatively TRBD2 (5 bases). The CDR3 consists of 15 residues. Deletions cut 0 bases from V and 2 bases from J, with 11 bases between. Looked up from germline, CDR1 is MGHRA and CDR2 is YSYEKL. CDR3 sequence reads: CASSQDEGSAYEQYF. The DNA for the CDR3 is TGCGCCAGCAGCCAAGATGAGGGTAGCGCCTACGAGCAGTACTTC.

V and J are TRBV29-1 and TRBJ2-2; 8 bases fit TRBD1. The V segment lost 6 bases and the J segment 0 bases; nucleotides outside the gene matches: 6. The CDR3 totals 15 residues. The germline CDR1 and CDR2 sequences are SQVTM and ANQGSEA. The CDR3 nucleotides read TGCAGCGTAGAGACAGGGGACCCGAACACCGGGGAGCTGTTTTTT. It translates to CSVETGDPNTGELFF.

The chain uses TRBV5-1 and TRBJ2-2; 7 nucleotides line up with TRBD1. This CDR3 is built from 15 residues. The trim removed 4 bases at V and 1 base at J, leaving 4 bases unmatched. CDR1 and CDR2 from the germline V gene are SGHRS and YFSETQ. The CDR3 spells CASSMRTGNTGELFF. The CDR3, as DNA: TGCGCCAGCAGCATGCGGACAGGGAACACCGGGGAGCTGTTTTTT.

The CDR3 bases are TGTGCCAGCAGTTTATCGAGCGGGGTGGATCAGCCCCAGCATTTT. It yields the protein CASSLSSGVDQPQHF. V gene TRBV27 combines with J gene TRBJ1-5; D uncertain. This CDR3 is 15 amino acids long. Trimming shortened V by 0 bases and J by 5 bases, and 11 bases separated the two germline ends. CDR1 MNHEY and CDR2 SMNVEV come from the germline V gene (reference sequence).